These 12 T cell receptor beta chains share one sample of origin, sequenced in a study of cytomegalovirus exposure and HLA in healthy donors. Use of 60 Vbeta and 13 Jbeta primers characterized the PCR. Data came from immunoSEQ multiplex PCR; TCRdb stores just in-frame clones and leaves some out. This table holds roughly 150,000 clones, less than 9.5% found once. The source material was PBMCs. The receptors were sampled from a male donor in good health and CMV-seronegative.

A few counts support this clone. This sequence joins TRBV7-3 and TRBJ2-2; 14 bases align to TRBD2. The CDR3 is made up of 18 amino acids. CDR1 is SGHTA, CDR2 FQGTGA, per germline. J lost 4 bases, V lost 5 bases, and 9 bases had no gene match. The CDR3 loop is CASSPRGLAGDFTGELFF. The CDR3 nucleotides read TGTGCCAGCAGCCCGCGGGGACTAGCGGGAGATTTCACCGGGGAGCTGTTTTTT.

The genes are TRBV4-1 and TRBJ2-1; the D is unclear. The germline V gene encodes CDR1 MGHRA and CDR2 YSYEKL. CDR3 size: 15 residues. V lost 2 bases and J lost 9, with 17 bases in between. CDR3 residues: CASSQIGGGVIEQFF. The CDR3 coding sequence is TGCGCCAGCAGCCAAATAGGTGGCGGAGTCATTGAGCAGTTCTTC.

This clone was seen a handful of times. V and J are TRBV7-9 and TRBJ1-1; D ambiguous. The length of the CDR3 is 14 residues. Germline V gives CDR1 SEHNR, CDR2 FQNEAQ (reference sequence). The germline V and J ends were trimmed by 1 base and 1 base, with 7 bases remaining between them. CDR3 protein: CASSLDRKNTEAFF. The DNA of the CDR3 is TGTGCCAGCAGCTTAGACAGAAAGAACACTGAAGCTTTCTTT.

A single count supports this clone. The rearrangement links TRBV21-1 to TRBJ1-1; TRBD1 is the table's D call and was not checked against the DNA. TRBV21-1 is given as a pseudogene. The CDR3 consists of 15 residues. CDR3 sequence: CASSPQSTGDTEAFF. The CDR3, as DNA: TGTGCCAGCAGCCCGCAATCGACAGGGGACACTGAAGCTTTCTTT.

This chain connects TRBV27 to TRBJ2-7; 7 positions match TRBD1. V gave up 3 bases and J gave up 5 bases; unmatched junction bases: 10. Germline assignment: CDR1 MNHEY and CDR2 SMNVEV (reference sequence). The CDR3 has 15 residues. CDR3 residues: CASSLGDSLIHEQYF. The CDR3 nucleotides are TGTGCCAGCAGTTTGGGGGACAGTCTTATACACGAGCAGTACTTC.

This clone was detected only a few times. This sequence joins TRBV4-2 and TRBJ1-5; D is ambiguous. Trimming cost V 0 bases and J 3 bases, with 12 bases left between them. The CDR3 spans 16 residues. CDR1 LGHNA and CDR2 YNFKEQ come from the germline V gene. Here the CDR3 DNA reads TGTGCCAGCAGCCAAGAATTGGGCCTCCACAATCAGCCCCAGCATTTT. This encodes CASSQELGLHNQPQHF.

In its sample, this clone was seen a few times. J is TRBJ1-2 and V is TRBV19; unclear D gene. Germline lookup yields CDR1 LNHDA and CDR2 SQIVND (reference sequence). Trimming took 9 bases from V and 4 from J, leaving 15 bases between them. The CDR3 is 13 residues long. As DNA, the CDR3 is TGTGCCAGGTGGGAGGCTTTCGCCTATGGCTACACCTTC. Translated: CARWEAFAYGYTF. Together with reference TRBV19 and TRBJ1-2, the CDR3 gives the full variable domain: DGGITQSPKYLFRKEGQNVTLSCEQNLNHDAMYWYRQDPGQGLRLIYYSQIVNDFQKGDIAEGYSVSREKKESFPLTVTSAQKNPTAFYLCARWEAFAYGYTFGSGTRLTVV.

The chain joins TRBV7-8 to TRBJ2-3, with 12 bases that match TRBD2. Looked up from germline, CDR1 is SGHVS and CDR2 is FQNEAQ. Trimming removed 5 bases from V and 0 bases from J; junction bases left unmatched: 9. The CDR3 has 18 residues. The CDR3: CASSAGTSGPTSTDTQYF. DNA of the CDR3: TGTGCCAGCAGCGCCGGGACTAGCGGGCCAACCAGCACAGATACGCAGTATTTT.

This clone was recorded once. The gene calls are TRBV27 and TRBJ2-2; D unresolved. Germline CDR1 is MNHEY and CDR2 is SMNVEV (reference sequence). CDR3 length: 13 residues. Trimming left V 6 bases short and J 1 base short, with 6 bases between. The CDR3 loop reads CASRSRNTGELFF. The CDR3 DNA reads TGTGCCAGCAGATCGAGGAACACCGGGGAGCTGTTTTTT.

The chain is built from TRBV6-1 and TRBJ2-7; 7 bases agree with TRBD1. The V gene's germline CDR1 is MNHNS and CDR2 SASEGT. V gave up 6 bases and J gave up 4 bases; unmatched junction bases: 12. The CDR3 is made up of 15 amino acids. The CDR3 region is CASSSYRGLVYEQYF. DNA for the CDR3: TGTGCCAGCAGCTCCTACAGGGGTTTGGTATACGAGCAGTACTTC.

This clone was recorded a few times. This rearrangement joins TRBV9 to TRBJ1-1; D possibly corresponds to TRBD1 (5 bases). CDR3 length: 18 amino acids. CDR1 and CDR2 (germline): SGDLS, YYNGEE. The ends were cut back, 4 bases at V and 5 bases at J, with 27 bases in the middle. The CDR3 spells CASSPGGGFEGSGTEAFF. The CDR3 region has the DNA TGTGCCAGCAGCCCGGGGGGGGGTTTTGAGGGTTCCGGGACTGAAGCTTTCTTT.

J is TRBJ2-3 and V is TRBV25-1, with 8 bases fitting TRBD2. The CDR3 loop spans 15 amino acids. The V and J ends lost 7 bases and 2 bases, in that order; junction bases with no gene match: 8. Germline assignment: CDR1 MGHDK and CDR2 SYGVNS. The CDR3 protein is CASTSSGGFTDTQYF. CDR3 nucleotides: TGTGCCAGCACCTCAAGCGGGGGATTCACAGATACGCAGTATTTT.